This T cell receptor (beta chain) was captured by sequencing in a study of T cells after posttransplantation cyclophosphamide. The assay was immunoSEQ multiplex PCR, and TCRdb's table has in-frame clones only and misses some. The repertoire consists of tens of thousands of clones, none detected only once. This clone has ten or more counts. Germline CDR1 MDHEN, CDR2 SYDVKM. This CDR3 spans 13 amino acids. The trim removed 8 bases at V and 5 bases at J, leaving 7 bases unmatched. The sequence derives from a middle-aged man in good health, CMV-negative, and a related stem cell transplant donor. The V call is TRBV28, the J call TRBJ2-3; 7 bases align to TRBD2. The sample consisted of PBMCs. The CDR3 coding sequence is TGTGCCAGCGAGCGGGATCGTGTAGATACGCAGTATTTT. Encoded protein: CASERDRVDTQYF. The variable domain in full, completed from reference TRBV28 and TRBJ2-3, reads DVKVTQSSRYLVKRTGEKVFLECVQDMDHENMFWYRQDPGLGLRLIYFSYDVKMKEKGDIPEGYSVSREKKERFSLILESASTNQTSMYLCASERDRVDTQYFGPGTRLTVL.